This TCR beta chain emerged from a study of OX40 agonist ivuxolimab in advanced cancers. This clone came up a few times. Antigen specificity is unknown. CDR3 length: 19 amino acids. CDR1 and CDR2 (germline): LGHNA, YSLEER. The V segment lost 1 base and the J segment 2 bases; nucleotides outside the gene matches: 15. Findings of the study overall: Clonal expansion among partial responders at 0.1-3.0 mg/kg ranked near the lowest. Doses of 0.1 to 3.0 mg/kg were accompanied by clonal expansion of CD4+ and CD8+ blood T cells by week 6.

The sampling schedule covered blood at baseline, cycle 4 day 1, and cycle 7 day 1. Method: immunoSEQ multiplex PCR; TCRdb's copy keeps in-frame clones and lacks some. The sample consists of fewer than 85,000 clones, around 80% of them appearing once. J is TRBJ2-5 and V is TRBV4-3, with 8 nucleotides matching TRBD2. This receptor was taken from an adult with an advanced solid tumor such as melanoma, head and neck, liver or kidney cancer. The sample consisted of CD4+ or CD8+ T cells sorted from blood, taken in a trial of the OX40 agonist ivuxolimab. CDR3 residues: CASSQGSGGGRNQQETQYF. DNA for the CDR3: TGCGCCAGCAGCCAAGGCTCGGGCGGGGGGCGTAACCAACAAGAGACCCAGTACTTC.